This TCR beta chain was found in a study of Tregs in tolerant kidney transplant recipients (dated by TCRdb to the late 2010s). In terms of the full investigation: The study applied TCRbeta sequencing to find donor-specific regulatory T cells before combined kidney and bone marrow transplantation and then followed those same cells after transplant. Several methods of expanding Tregs specific for an allogeneic donor were compared by TCRbeta repertoire sequencing in 3 healthy controls. Overall study results and their limits: Although technical replication error seemed to be minimal, the question of biological reproducibility was not addressed directly. The most biologically relevant and donor-specific TCRbeta repertoire appeared to be identified by expanding Tregs with activated donor B cells. Because only a small number of patients were included, the study had limitations, and the results will need to be validated in larger populations as well as under other immunosuppression protocols.

Genomic DNA was extracted from sorted cells with the QIAGEN DNeasy Blood and Tissue Kit for TCRbeta CDR3 sequencing. High-throughput TCRbeta CDR3 sequencing was carried out commercially through immunoSEQ, with PCR amplification with bias correction and internal controls included. As for how the authors treated the data: Unique productive TCRbeta sequences were defined by CDR3 nucleotide sequence when primers matched and otherwise by CDR3 amino acid sequence together with Vbeta and Jbeta genes. As a correction for sorting error, sequences shared between sorted populations at a frequency ratio of 2:1 or less were discarded, and the remaining shared sequences were assigned to the higher population. Donor-reactive sequences were defined as at least 5-fold expanded in CFSE-low cells versus unstimulated cells, with frequency of at least 0.01% in CFSE-low cells. Jensen-Shannon divergence, calculated on the top 100 TCRbeta sequences ranked by frequency, was used to quantify repertoire divergence. For samples with multiple sequencing runs, sorting error was corrected separately for each run before the runs were pooled. TCRdb retrieved this table from immuneACCESS and kept in-frame rearrangements only. Not all clones are present; in checked studies, unresolved V genes account for under half, and no reason is known for the remainder. V and J calls and clone size are as listed in that table; D and trimming were resolved from the DNA. Within this sample are some 240,000 clones, with 65% to 85% of them counted one time only. The ten largest clones take up 0.55% to 0.65% of the sample.

As concerns this clone: Its antigen is still unknown. The record has no base qualities; no much larger clone is one base away.

Unstimulated Tregs (CD4+CD25+CD127-), CD4+ non-Tregs (CD4+CD25-), CD4 and CD8 cells were FACS-sorted from thawed PBMCs. Blood from healthy controls was obtained either as purchased buffy coats or from healthy volunteers. Healthy control blood was processed by Ficoll density gradient to PBMCs and cryopreserved; patient PBMCs were collected before and after transplant. V is clipped by 0 bases and J by 0 bases, and the sequence between their germline boundaries is 12 bases long. Taken from the germline V gene, the CDR1 and CDR2 loops are MGHRA and YSYEKL. Taken from cysteine to phenylalanine, the CDR3 has 16 residues. Only the CDR3 part of the read is kept: 48 bases, read in frame from the first base.

This TCR was sampled from a human donor in good health. The sequence joins TRBV4-1 to TRBJ2-7; matching of 5 bases hints at TRBD2 as the D gene. The sample was CD4+ T cells from blood. The nucleotides are TGCGCCAGCAGCCAAGATCTGAGCGGAAGCTCCTACGAGCAGTACTTC. It specifies CASSQDLSGSSYEQYF.